This T cell receptor beta chain was retrieved from a study of blood T cell repertoires in COVID-19. Study details: There were acute and convalescent COVID-19 samples, and they came from the United States, Italy and Spain.

Germline trimming cut 2 bases from V and 2 bases from J; bases unmatched to any gene: 5. CDR3 length equals 15 residues. Germline CDR1 reads GTSNPN; CDR2 reads SVGIG (reference sequence). Libraries were prepared by immunoSEQ multiplex PCR; TCRdb keeps only in-frame clonotypes and omits some of them. This table holds some 200,000 clones, around three quarters found once. The gene calls are TRBV30 and TRBJ1-5; 8 bases are shared with TRBD1. Material for sequencing was peripheral blood. The sequence derives from an older woman with acute or convalescent COVID-19. This CDR3 is CAWSQDRVGNQPQHF. The CDR3 DNA reads TGTGCCTGGAGTCAGGACAGGGTCGGCAATCAGCCCCAGCATTTT.